This T cell receptor beta chain was profiled in a study of T cell responses to AZD1222 COVID-19 vaccine. Data came from immunoSEQ multiplex PCR; TCRdb stores just in-frame clones and leaves some out. Among approximately 150,000 clones, around 93% were seen once, and the ten largest hold 4.4%. The CDR3 loop spans 16 amino acids. CDR1 and CDR2 (germline): SNHLY, FYNNEI. Trimming took 1 base from V and 5 from J, leaving 17 bases between them. This clonotype was sampled from an adult in good health. The genes are TRBV2 and TRBJ1-1; no definite D call. The sample here was peripheral blood, taken on day 0 of AZD1222 vaccination. The CDR3, as DNA: TGTGCCAGCAGTGAAGTGGCTCCTACACGCAGTACTGAAGCTTTCTTT. Encoded protein: CASSEVAPTRSTEAFF.